This T cell receptor beta chain was found in a study of identical twins. The germline V gene encodes CDR1 SNHLY and CDR2 FYNNEI. V was shortened by 4 bases and J by 0 bases, with 7 bases between the two germline ends. This CDR3 has 15 amino acids. TCRdb independently ran MiXCR on the 5' RACE reads; one entry per CDR3 protein. The sample carries hundreds of thousands of distinct CDR3 sequences, about 8.1% recorded once. These data were also reused for a study on yellow fever vaccine responses in identical twins.

This clonotype originated in a woman in her late teens or twenties in good health. The chain has TRBV2 and TRBJ1-6; D ambiguous. The sequenced sample consisted of memory (CD45RO+) T cells sorted from blood. DNA for the CDR3: TGTGCCAGCAGTGGGCAGAGCTCCTATAATTCACCCCTCCACTTT. This encodes CASSGQSSYNSPLHF.